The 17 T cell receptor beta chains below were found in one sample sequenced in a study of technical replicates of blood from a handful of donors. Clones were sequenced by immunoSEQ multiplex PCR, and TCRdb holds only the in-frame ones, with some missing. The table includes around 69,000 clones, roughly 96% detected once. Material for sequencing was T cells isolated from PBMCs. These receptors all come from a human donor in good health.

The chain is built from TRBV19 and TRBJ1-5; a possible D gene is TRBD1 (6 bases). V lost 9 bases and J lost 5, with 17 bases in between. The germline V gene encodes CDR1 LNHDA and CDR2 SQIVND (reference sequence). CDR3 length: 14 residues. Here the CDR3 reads CASTSGHTYQPQHF. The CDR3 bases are TGTGCCAGCACCTCGGGACATACTTATCAGCCCCAGCATTTT.

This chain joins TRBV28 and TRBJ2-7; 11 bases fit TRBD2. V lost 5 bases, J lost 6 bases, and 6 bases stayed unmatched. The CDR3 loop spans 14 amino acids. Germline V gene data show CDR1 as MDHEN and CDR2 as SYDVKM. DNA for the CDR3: TGTGCCAGCAGTACTTTAGCGGGAGGGCGCGAGCAGTACTTC. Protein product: CASSTLAGGREQYF. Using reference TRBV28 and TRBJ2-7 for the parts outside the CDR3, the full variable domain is DVKVTQSSRYLVKRTGEKVFLECVQDMDHENMFWYRQDPGLGLRLIYFSYDVKMKEKGDIPEGYSVSREKKERFSLILESASTNQTSMYLCASSTLAGGREQYFGPGTRLTVT.

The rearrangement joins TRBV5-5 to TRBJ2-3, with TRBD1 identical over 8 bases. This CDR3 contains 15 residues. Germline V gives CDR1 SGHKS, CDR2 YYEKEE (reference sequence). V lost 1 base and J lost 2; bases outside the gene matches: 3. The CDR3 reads CASSLWGQDTDTQYF. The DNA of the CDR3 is TGTGCCAGCAGCTTGTGGGGACAGGACACAGATACGCAGTATTTT.

The CDR3 DNA reads as TGCGCCAGCAGCTCAGGGTTCAGCACAGATACGCAGTATTTT. It translates to CASSSGFSTDTQYF. This sequence joins TRBV5-1 and TRBJ2-3; D is possibly TRBD1 (5 bases). The CDR3 has 14 amino acids. Between the trimmed V and J ends, which lost 3 bases and 0 bases, there was a span of 8 bases. The germline V gene encodes CDR1 SGHRS and CDR2 YFSETQ.

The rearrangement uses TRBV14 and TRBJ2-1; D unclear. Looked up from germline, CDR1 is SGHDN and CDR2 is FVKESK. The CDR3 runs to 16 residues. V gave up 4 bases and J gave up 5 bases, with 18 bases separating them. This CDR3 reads CASSPASARFHNEQFF. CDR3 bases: TGTGCCAGCAGCCCAGCCTCGGCTAGATTCCACAATGAGCAGTTCTTC.

CDR3 DNA: TGTGCCACCATACGGAACAGGCGCACCTACAATGAGCAGTTCTTC. Encoded protein: CATIRNRRTYNEQFF. The rearrangement joins TRBV7-8 to TRBJ2-1; D is possibly TRBD1 (5 bases). The CDR3 is 15 amino acids. Trimming took off 10 bases at V and 2 bases at J, with 18 bases between the two ends. Per the germline V gene, CDR1 is SGHVS and CDR2 is FQNEAQ. The full variable domain, rest sourced from reference TRBV7-8 and TRBJ2-1, is GAGVSQSPRYKVAKRGQDVALRCDPISGHVSLFWYQQALGQGPEFLTYFQNEAQLDKSGLPSDRFFAERPEGSVSTLKIQRTQQEDSAVYLCATIRNRRTYNEQFFGPGTRLTVL.

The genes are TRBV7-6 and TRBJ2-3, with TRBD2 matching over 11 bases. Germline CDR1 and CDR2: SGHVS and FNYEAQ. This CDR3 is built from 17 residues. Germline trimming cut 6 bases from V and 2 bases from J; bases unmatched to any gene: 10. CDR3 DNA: TGTGCCAGCAGTACCCCCGCTAGCGGGAGGCCCACAGATACGCAGTATTTT. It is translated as CASSTPASGRPTDTQYF.

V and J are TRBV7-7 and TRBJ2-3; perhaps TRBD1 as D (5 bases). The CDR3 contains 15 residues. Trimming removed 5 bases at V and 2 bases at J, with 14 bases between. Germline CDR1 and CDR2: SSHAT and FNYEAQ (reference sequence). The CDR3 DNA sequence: TGTGCCAGCAGCCAGCTGCAGGGCTCCACAGATACGCAGTATTTT. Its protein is CASSQLQGSTDTQYF.

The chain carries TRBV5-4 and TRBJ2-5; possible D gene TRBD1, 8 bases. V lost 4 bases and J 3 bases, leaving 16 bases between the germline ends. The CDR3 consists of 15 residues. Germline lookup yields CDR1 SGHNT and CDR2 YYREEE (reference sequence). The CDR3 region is CASSTVTGGEETQYF. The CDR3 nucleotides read TGTGCCAGCAGCACGGTTACAGGGGGGGAAGAGACCCAGTACTTC.

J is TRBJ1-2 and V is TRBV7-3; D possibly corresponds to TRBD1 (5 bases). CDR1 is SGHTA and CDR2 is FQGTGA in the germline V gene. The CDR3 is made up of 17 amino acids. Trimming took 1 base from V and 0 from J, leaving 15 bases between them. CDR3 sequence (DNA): TGTGCCAGCAGCTTAAGTAGCGGGCAGGGTCCTAACTATGGCTACACCTTC. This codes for CASSLSSGQGPNYGYTF. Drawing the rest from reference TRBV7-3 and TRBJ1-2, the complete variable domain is GAGVSQTPSNKVTEKGKYVELRCDPISGHTALYWYRQSLGQGPEFLIYFQGTGAADDSGLPNDRFFAVRPEGSVSTLKIQRTERGDSAVYLCASSLSSGQGPNYGYTFGSGTRLTVV.

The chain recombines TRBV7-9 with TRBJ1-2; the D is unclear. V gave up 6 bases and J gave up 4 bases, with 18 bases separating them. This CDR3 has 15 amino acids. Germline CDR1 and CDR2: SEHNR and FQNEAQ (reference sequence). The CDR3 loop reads CASSLAAGKLYGYTF. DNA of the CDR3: TGTGCCAGCAGTCTAGCGGCCGGGAAACTCTATGGCTACACCTTC.

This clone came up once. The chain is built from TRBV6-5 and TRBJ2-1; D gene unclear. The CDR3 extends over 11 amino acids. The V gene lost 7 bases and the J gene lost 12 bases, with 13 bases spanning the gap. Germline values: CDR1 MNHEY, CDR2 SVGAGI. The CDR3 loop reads CASTHGLGQFF. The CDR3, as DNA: TGTGCCAGCACCCACGGGTTGGGGCAGTTCTTC.

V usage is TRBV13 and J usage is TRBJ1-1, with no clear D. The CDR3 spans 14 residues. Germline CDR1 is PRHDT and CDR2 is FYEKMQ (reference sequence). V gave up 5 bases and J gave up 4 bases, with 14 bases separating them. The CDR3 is CASSTIHPGTEAFF. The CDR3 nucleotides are TGTGCCAGCAGCACCATACACCCGGGCACTGAAGCTTTCTTT.

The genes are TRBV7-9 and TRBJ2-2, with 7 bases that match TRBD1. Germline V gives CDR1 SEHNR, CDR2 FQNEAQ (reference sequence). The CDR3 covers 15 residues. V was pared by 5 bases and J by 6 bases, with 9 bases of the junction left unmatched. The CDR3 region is CASSEQGFGAGELFF. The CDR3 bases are TGTGCCAGCAGCGAACAGGGGTTCGGGGCCGGGGAGCTGTTTTTT.

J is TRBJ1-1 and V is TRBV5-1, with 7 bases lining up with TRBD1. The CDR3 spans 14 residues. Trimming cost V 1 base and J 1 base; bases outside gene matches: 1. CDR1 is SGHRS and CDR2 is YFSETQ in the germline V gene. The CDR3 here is CASSLTGANTEAFF. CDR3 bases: TGCGCCAGCAGCTTGACAGGGGCGAACACTGAAGCTTTCTTT. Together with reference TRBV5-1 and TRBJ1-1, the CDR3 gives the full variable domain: KAGVTQTPRYLIKTRGQQVTLSCSPISGHRSVSWYQQTPGQGLQFLFEYFSETQRNKGNFPGRFSGRQFSNSRSEMNVSTLELGDSALYLCASSLTGANTEAFFGQGTRLTVV.

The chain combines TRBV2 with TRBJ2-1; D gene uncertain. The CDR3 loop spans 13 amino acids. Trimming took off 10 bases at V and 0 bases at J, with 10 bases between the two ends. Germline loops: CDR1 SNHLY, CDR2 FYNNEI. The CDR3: CATSPSSYNEQFF. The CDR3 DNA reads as TGTGCCACCTCCCCGAGCTCCTACAATGAGCAGTTCTTC. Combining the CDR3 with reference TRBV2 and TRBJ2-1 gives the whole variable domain EPEVTQTPSHQVTQMGQEVILRCVPISNHLYFYWYRQILGQKVEFLVSFYNNEISEKSEIFDDQFSVERPDGSNFTLKIRSTKLEDSAMYFCATSPSSYNEQFFGPGTRLTVL.

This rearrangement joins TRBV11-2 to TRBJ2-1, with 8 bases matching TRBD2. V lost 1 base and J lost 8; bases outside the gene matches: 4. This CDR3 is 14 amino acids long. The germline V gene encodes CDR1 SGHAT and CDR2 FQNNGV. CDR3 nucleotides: TGTGCCAGCAGCTTAGGCGGGAGGATGGATGAGCAGTTCTTC. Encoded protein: CASSLGGRMDEQFF.